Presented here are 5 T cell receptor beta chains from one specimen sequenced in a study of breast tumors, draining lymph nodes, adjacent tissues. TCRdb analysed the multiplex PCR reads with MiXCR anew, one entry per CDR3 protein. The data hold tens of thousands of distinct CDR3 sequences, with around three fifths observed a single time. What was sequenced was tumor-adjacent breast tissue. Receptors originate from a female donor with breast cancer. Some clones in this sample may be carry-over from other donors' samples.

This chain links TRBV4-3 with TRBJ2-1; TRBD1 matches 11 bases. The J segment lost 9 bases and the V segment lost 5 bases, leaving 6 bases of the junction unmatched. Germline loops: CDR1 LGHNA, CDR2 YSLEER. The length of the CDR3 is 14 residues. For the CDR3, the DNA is TGCGCCAGCAGCTCGGACAGGGGGCTCAGTGAGCAGTTCTTC. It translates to CASSSDRGLSEQFF.

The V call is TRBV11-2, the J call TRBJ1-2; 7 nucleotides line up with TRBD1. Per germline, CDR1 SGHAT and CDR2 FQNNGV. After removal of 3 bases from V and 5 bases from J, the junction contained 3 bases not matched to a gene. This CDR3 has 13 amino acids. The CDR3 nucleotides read TGTGCCAGCAGCTTCAACAGGGGTTATGGCTACACCTTC. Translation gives CASSFNRGYGYTF.

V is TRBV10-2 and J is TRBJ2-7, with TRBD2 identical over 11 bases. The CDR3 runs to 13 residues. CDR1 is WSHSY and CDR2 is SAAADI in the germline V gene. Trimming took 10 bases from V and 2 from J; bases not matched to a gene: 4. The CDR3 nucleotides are TGCGCCACGGGGACTAGCGGACCCTACGAGCAGTACTTC. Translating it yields CATGTSGPYEQYF.

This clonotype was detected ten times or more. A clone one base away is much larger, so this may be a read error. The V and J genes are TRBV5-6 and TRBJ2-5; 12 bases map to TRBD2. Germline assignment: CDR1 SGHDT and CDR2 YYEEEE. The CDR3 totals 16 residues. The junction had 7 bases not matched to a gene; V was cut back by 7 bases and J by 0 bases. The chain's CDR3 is CASRTSGAWYQETQYF. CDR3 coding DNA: TGTGCCAGCCGGACTAGCGGGGCTTGGTACCAAGAGACCCAGTACTTC.

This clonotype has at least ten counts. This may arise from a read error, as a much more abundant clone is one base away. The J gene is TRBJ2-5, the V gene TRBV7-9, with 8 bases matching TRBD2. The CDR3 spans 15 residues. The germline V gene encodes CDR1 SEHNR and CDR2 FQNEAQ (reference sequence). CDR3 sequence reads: CASSYIAGRSETQHF. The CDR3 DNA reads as TGTGCCAGCAGCTACATAGCGGGAAGGTCAGAGACCCAGCACTTC.